The 5 T cell receptor beta chains presented below share a single source sample, sequenced in a study of blood T cell repertoires in COVID-19. Libraries were prepared by immunoSEQ multiplex PCR; TCRdb keeps only in-frame clonotypes and omits some of them. The top ten clones hold approximately 7% of a sample with 170,000 or so clones, 85% to 90% of them seen once. Sequenced sample: peripheral blood. The source is a man in his fifties with active or convalescent COVID-19.

The V and J genes are TRBV6-5 and TRBJ1-2; D remains unclear. Germline values: CDR1 MNHEY, CDR2 SVGAGI. The CDR3 totals 14 residues. Deletions cut 3 bases from V and 6 bases from J, with 14 bases between. The DNA of the CDR3 is TGTGCCAGCAGTTATTACGGCGAGGGCAATGGCTACACCTTC. Protein product: CASSYYGEGNGYTF.

The chain links TRBV4-2 to TRBJ2-3; possible D gene TRBD2, 5 bases. The CDR3 runs 14 residues. Germline lookup yields CDR1 LGHNA and CDR2 YNFKEQ. The V gene lost 5 bases and the J gene lost 2 bases, with 11 bases spanning the gap. The CDR3 bases are TGTGCCAGCAGCTACGGACTGGACACAGATACGCAGTATTTT. Its translation: CASSYGLDTDTQYF.

The chain recombines TRBV9 with TRBJ2-6, with D perhaps matching TRBD2 (5 bases). The CDR3 is 17 amino acids. The V and J ends lost 4 bases and 0 bases respectively, with 14 bases between them. Germline loops: CDR1 SGDLS, CDR2 YYNGEE. The CDR3 sequence: CASSTYGRVSGANVLTF. The CDR3 DNA is TGTGCCAGCAGCACGTATGGGCGGGTCTCTGGGGCCAACGTCCTGACTTTC.

The chain joins TRBV24-1 to TRBJ2-1; no clear D. There are 14 residues in the CDR3. V lost 2 bases to trimming and J lost 7 bases, with 11 bases between them. Germline-derived CDR1 and CDR2 are KGHDR and SFDVKD. The CDR3 sequence: CATSDYGPGNEQFF. The CDR3 DNA reads TGTGCCACCAGTGATTATGGCCCCGGGAATGAGCAGTTCTTC.

This sequence joins TRBV6-1 and TRBJ2-3; D perhaps matches TRBD2 (5 bases). The V end lost 1 base, the J end lost 4 bases, and 9 bases lay between the germline ends. CDR3 size: 14 residues. CDR1 and CDR2 (germline): MNHNS, SASEGT. CDR3 coding DNA: TGTGCCAGCAGTGAAGGCCTGAGGGCAGATACGCAGTATTTT. The encoded protein is CASSEGLRADTQYF.